The T cell receptor (beta chain) described here comes from a study of cytomegalovirus exposure and HLA in healthy donors. Study observations and caveats: In a later analysis, CMV-associated beta chains were mostly HLA-associated, it appeared. TCR beta chains associated with HLA were, in a later analysis, more clonally expanded than equally common others. The study had only CMV serostatus as immune exposure information.

The PCR employed 60 Vbeta primers together with 13 Jbeta primers. Some clones are missing from TCRdb's copy, which holds only in-frame ones; the method was immunoSEQ multiplex PCR. The sample includes about 130,000 clones, around four fifths of them seen just once. About this clone: Its cognate antigen is unknown.

Sequenced input: PBMCs. This sequence was found in a young man in good health.

CDR3 DNA sequence: TGCGCCAGCAGCTTGGGACAGGAATGGAGCGAGCAGTACTTC. Its translation is CASSLGQEWSEQYF. The chain is built from TRBV5-1 and TRBJ2-7; D is perhaps TRBD1 (6 bases). This CDR3 is built from 14 residues. Trimming pared 0 bases from V and 6 bases from J, leaving 13 bases between. Germline V gene data show CDR1 as SGHRS and CDR2 as YFSETQ.